The clone carrying this TCR beta chain was seen a handful of times. Its antigen is as yet unknown. The study ran its PCR with 60 Vbeta and 13 Jbeta primers. Profiling relied on immunoSEQ multiplex PCR, and the TCRdb table lists in-frame clones only, not all of them. Of more than 150,000 clones listed, roughly 80% are singletons. These data belong to a study of cytomegalovirus exposure and HLA in healthy donors. Trimming removed 7 bases at V and 0 bases at J, with 9 bases between. Germline lookup yields CDR1 MNHEY and CDR2 SVGAGI. The CDR3 has 13 amino acids. Findings of the study overall: The study dropped some indistinguishable V segments, TRBV6-2 and TRBV6-3 among them. Across donors, most TCRs were seen rarely, yet some public ones were widespread. As a later analysis showed, a missense DCLRE1C variant was linked to trimming of TCR beta V- and J-genes.

What was sequenced was PBMCs. The V gene is TRBV6-5, the J gene TRBJ1-1; D is perhaps TRBD1 (6 bases). This clonotype was sampled from a middle-aged man in good health and CMV-seropositive. DNA for the CDR3: TGTGCCAGCACGACAGGTATGAACACTGAAGCTTTCTTT. Translation gives CASTTGMNTEAFF.